This entry lists 7 T cell receptor beta chains sequenced from one sample in a study of shared T cell receptors in the human thymus. The repertoire was sequenced with immunoSEQ multiplex PCR; TCRdb's copy has only in-frame clones and lacks some. The sample contains about 660,000 clones, about 87% of which appear only once. These data also formed part of another study, on human thymus T cells.

Sequenced: thymocytes. These receptors were collected from a boy under two years old with a congenital heart defect.

The chain has TRBV28 and TRBJ2-7, with D possibly being TRBD1 (6 bases). The CDR3 consists of 16 residues. V was trimmed by 2 bases and J by 6 bases, leaving 20 bases between them. Germline CDR1 and CDR2: MDHEN and SYDVKM. The CDR3 DNA reads TGTGCCAGCAGTTTACTCCGTCCAAGGGGGTACAGCGAGCAGTACTTC. Translating gives CASSLLRPRGYSEQYF. Full variable domain (rest looked up from reference TRBV28 and TRBJ2-7): DVKVTQSSRYLVKRTGEKVFLECVQDMDHENMFWYRQDPGLGLRLIYFSYDVKMKEKGDIPEGYSVSREKKERFSLILESASTNQTSMYLCASSLLRPRGYSEQYFGPGTRLTVT.

The CDR3 loop is CASSVAGREQETQYF. The CDR3 nucleotides read TGTGCCAGCAGCGTAGCGGGACGGGAGCAAGAGACCCAGTACTTC. The chain couples TRBV9 to TRBJ2-5; tentative D call: TRBD2 (6 bases). V lost 0 bases, J lost 2 bases, and 11 bases lay in between. Germline lookup yields CDR1 SGDLS and CDR2 YYNGEE. The CDR3 sequence is 15 residues long.

On this clone itself: Other DNA sequences in the same sample also yield this CDR3. This chain uses TRBV9 with TRBJ2-5; 11 bases line up with TRBD2. The CDR3 consists of 15 residues. CDR1 is SGDLS, CDR2 YYNGEE, per germline. The trim removed 4 bases at V and 2 bases at J, leaving 4 bases unmatched. The CDR3 nucleotides read TGTGCCAGCAGCCCGCGACTAGCGGGACAAGAGACCCAGTACTTC. The encoded protein is CASSPRLAGQETQYF.

The gene calls are TRBV28 and TRBJ1-5; TRBD1 aligns across 8 bases. The length of the CDR3 is 14 residues. V trimming: 8 bases; J trimming: 4 bases; junction bases outside the gene matches: 7. The germline V gene encodes CDR1 MDHEN and CDR2 SYDVKM. The CDR3 nucleotides are TGTGCCAGCTGGGAGTGGACAGGGAATCAGCCCCAGCATTTT. This gives the protein CASWEWTGNQPQHF.

V and J are TRBV7-3 and TRBJ2-2; 7 bases match TRBD2. The CDR3 extends over 15 amino acids. V lost 3 bases and J lost 3; bases outside the gene matches: 4. CDR1 and CDR2 from the germline V gene are SGHTA and FQGTGA. The CDR3 protein is CASSFNLADTGELFF. CDR3 in DNA: TGTGCCAGCAGCTTTAACCTAGCGGACACCGGGGAGCTGTTTTTT.

This clone was counted a few times. The chain combines TRBV14 with TRBJ2-1, with D possibly TRBD2 on 5 matching bases. Per germline, CDR1 SGHDN and CDR2 FVKESK. The CDR3 spans 15 residues. With 4 bases removed from V and 4 bases from J, the gap between germline ends came to 14 bases. The CDR3 is CASSRTNTSYNEQFF. The CDR3 DNA sequence: TGTGCCAGCAGCCGAACGAACACTAGTTACAATGAGCAGTTCTTC. Full variable domain (missing parts from reference TRBV14 and TRBJ2-1): EAGVTQFPSHSVIEKGQTVTLRCDPISGHDNLYWYRRVMGKEIKFLLHFVKESKQDESGMPNNRFLAERTGGTYSTLKVQPAELEDSGVYFCASSRTNTSYNEQFFGPGTRLTVL.

V is TRBV30 and J is TRBJ2-1, with TRBD2 matching 12 bases. This CDR3 region has 18 residues. The germline gives CDR1 GTSNPN, CDR2 SVGIG (reference sequence). V was clipped by 6 bases and J by 2 bases; unmatched bases: 14. The chain's CDR3 is CACTVFASGRAAYNEQFF. The CDR3 DNA follows: TGTGCCTGTACCGTTTTTGCTAGCGGGAGGGCCGCCTACAATGAGCAGTTCTTC.